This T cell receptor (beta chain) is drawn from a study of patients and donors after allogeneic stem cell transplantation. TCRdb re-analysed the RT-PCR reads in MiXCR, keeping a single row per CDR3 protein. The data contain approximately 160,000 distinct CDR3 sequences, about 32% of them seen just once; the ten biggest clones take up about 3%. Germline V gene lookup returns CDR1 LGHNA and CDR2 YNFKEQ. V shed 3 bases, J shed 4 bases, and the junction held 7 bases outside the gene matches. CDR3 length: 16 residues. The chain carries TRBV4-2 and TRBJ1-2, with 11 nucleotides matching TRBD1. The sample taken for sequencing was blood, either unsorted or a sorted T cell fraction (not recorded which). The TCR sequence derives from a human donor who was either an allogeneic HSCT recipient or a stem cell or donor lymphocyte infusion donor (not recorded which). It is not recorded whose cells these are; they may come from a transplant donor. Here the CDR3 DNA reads TGTGCCAGCAGCCAGGGGACAGGGGGGAGACTCTATGGCTACACCTTC. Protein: CASSQGTGGRLYGYTF.